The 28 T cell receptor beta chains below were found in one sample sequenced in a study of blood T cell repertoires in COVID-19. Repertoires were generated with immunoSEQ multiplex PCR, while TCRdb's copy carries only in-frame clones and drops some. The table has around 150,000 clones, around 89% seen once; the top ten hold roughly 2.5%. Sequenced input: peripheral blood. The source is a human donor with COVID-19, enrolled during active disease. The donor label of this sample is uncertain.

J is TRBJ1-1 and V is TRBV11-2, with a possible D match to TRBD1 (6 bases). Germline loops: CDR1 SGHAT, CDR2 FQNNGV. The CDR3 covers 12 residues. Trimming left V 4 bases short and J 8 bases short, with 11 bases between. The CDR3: CASSYMDSEAFF. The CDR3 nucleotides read TGTGCCAGCAGCTATATGGACAGCGAAGCTTTCTTT.

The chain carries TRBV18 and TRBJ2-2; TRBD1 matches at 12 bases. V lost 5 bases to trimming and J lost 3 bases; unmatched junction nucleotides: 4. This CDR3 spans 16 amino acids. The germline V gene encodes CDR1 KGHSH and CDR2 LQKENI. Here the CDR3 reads CASSAGTGGDTGELFF. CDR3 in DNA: TGTGCCAGCTCAGCCGGGACAGGGGGCGACACCGGGGAGCTGTTTTTT. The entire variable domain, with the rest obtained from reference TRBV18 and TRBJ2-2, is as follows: NAGVMQNPRHLVRRRGQEARLRCSPMKGHSHVYWYRQLPEEGLKFMVYLQKENIIDESGMPKERFSAEFPKEGPSILRIQQVVRGDSAAYFCASSAGTGGDTGELFFGEGSRLTVL.

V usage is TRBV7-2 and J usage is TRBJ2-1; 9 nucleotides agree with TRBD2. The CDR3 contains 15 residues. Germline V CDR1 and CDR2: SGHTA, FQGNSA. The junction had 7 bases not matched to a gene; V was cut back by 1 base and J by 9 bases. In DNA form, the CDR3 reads TGTGCCAGCAGCTTAGTGGCTAGCGGGGAAAGTGAGCAGTTCTTC. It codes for CASSLVASGESEQFF.

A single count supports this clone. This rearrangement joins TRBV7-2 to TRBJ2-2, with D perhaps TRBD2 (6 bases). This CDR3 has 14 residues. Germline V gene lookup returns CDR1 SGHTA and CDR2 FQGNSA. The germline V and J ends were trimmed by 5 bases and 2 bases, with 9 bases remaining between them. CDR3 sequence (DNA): TGTGCCAGCAGCACCGGACTAAACACCGGGGAGCTGTTTTTT. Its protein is CASSTGLNTGELFF.

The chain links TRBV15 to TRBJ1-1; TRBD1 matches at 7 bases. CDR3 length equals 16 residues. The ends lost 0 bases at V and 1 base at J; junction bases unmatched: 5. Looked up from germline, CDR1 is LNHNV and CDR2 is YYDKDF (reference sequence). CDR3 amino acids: CATSRDPGQANTEAFF. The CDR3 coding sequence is TGTGCCACCAGCAGAGACCCCGGACAGGCGAACACTGAAGCTTTCTTT.

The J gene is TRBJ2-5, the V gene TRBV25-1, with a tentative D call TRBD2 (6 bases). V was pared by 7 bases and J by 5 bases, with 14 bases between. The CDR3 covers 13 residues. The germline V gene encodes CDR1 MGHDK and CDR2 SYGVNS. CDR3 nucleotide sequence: TGTGCCAGCAAGTTCGGGAGCCTCGAGACCCAGTACTTC. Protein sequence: CASKFGSLETQYF.

Here the CDR3 reads CASSRTTRTSGEETQYF. CDR3 coding DNA: TGTGCCAGTAGCCGAACAACCCGGACTAGCGGGGAAGAGACCCAGTACTTC. The chain couples TRBV19 to TRBJ2-5, with TRBD2 matching over 12 bases. V was pared by 6 bases and J by 3 bases, with 11 bases of the junction left unmatched. The CDR3 spans 17 residues. Germline CDR1 is LNHDA and CDR2 is SQIVND (reference sequence).

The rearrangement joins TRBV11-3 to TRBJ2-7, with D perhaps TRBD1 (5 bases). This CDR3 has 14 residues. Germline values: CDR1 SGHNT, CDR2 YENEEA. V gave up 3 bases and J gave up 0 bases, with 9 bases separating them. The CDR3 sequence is CASSFGAASYEQYF. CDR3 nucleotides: TGTGCCAGCAGCTTTGGGGCGGCCTCCTACGAGCAGTACTTC.

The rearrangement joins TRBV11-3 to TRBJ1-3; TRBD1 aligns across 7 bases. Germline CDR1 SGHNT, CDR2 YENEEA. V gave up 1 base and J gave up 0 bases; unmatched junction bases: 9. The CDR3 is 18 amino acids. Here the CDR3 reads CASSLATGDLYSGNTIYF. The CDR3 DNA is TGTGCCAGCAGCTTAGCAACAGGGGATCTATACTCTGGAAACACCATATATTTT.

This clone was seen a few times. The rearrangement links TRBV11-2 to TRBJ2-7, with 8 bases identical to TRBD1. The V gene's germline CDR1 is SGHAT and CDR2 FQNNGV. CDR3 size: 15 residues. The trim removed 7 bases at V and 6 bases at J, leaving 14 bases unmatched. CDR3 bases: TGTGCCAGCAACCCCCAGGAGACAGGGGCGTTCGAGCAGTACTTC. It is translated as CASNPQETGAFEQYF.

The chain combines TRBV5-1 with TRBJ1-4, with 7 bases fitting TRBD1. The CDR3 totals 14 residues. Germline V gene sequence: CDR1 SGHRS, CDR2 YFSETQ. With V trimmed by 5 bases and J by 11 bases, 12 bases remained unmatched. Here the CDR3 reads CASSYGTANTKLFF. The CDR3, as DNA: TGCGCCAGCAGTTACGGGACAGCCAATACCAAACTGTTTTTT. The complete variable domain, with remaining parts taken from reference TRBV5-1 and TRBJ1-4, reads KAGVTQTPRYLIKTRGQQVTLSCSPISGHRSVSWYQQTPGQGLQFLFEYFSETQRNKGNFPGRFSGRQFSNSRSEMNVSTLELGDSALYLCASSYGTANTKLFFGSGTQLSVL.

The CDR3 DNA reads as TGTGCCAGCAGGACTACCCGCTACGAGCAGTACTTC. It translates to CASRTTRYEQYF. The chain combines TRBV2 with TRBJ2-7, with a weak D call TRBD2 (5 bases). The CDR3 extends over 12 amino acids. From germline, CDR1 is SNHLY and CDR2 FYNNEI. V lost 6 bases and J lost 3, with 9 bases in between.

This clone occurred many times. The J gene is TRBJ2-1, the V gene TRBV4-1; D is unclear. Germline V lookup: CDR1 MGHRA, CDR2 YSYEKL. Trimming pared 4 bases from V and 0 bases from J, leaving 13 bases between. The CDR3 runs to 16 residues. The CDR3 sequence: CASSREPAYSYNEQFF. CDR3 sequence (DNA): TGCGCCAGCAGCCGTGAACCAGCGTACTCCTACAATGAGCAGTTCTTC.

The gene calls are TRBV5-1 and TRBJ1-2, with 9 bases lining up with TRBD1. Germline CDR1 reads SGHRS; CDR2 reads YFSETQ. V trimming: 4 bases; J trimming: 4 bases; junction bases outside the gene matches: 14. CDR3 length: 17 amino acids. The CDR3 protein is CASSPREGTGLLYGYTF. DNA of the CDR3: TGCGCCAGCAGCCCAAGGGAGGGGACAGGGCTCCTCTATGGCTACACCTTC. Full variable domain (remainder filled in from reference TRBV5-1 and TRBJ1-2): KAGVTQTPRYLIKTRGQQVTLSCSPISGHRSVSWYQQTPGQGLQFLFEYFSETQRNKGNFPGRFSGRQFSNSRSEMNVSTLELGDSALYLCASSPREGTGLLYGYTFGSGTRLTVV.

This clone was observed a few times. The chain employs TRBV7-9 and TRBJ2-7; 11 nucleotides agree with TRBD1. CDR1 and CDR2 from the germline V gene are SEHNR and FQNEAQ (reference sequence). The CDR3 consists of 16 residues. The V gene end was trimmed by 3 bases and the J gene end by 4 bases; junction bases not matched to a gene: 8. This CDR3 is CASSFVGQGARYEQYF. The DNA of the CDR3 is TGTGCCAGCAGCTTTGTAGGACAGGGGGCGCGGTACGAGCAGTACTTC.

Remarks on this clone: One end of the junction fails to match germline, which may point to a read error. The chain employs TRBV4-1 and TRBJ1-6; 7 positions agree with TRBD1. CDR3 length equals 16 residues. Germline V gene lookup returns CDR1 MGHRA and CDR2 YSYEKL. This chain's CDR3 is CASSQDLTGYTSPLHF. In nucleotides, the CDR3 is TGCGCCAGCAGCCAAGACTTGACAGGGTATACTTCACCCCTCCACTTT.

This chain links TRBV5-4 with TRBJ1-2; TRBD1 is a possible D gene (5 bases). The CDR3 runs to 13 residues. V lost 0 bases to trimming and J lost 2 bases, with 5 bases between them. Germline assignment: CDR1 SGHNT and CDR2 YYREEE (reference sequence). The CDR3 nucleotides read TGTGCCAGCAGCTTGGACAGGAACTATGGCTACACCTTC. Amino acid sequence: CASSLDRNYGYTF. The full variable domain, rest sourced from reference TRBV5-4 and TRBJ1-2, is ETGVTQSPTHLIKTRGQQVTLRCSSQSGHNTVSWYQQALGQGPQFIFQYYREEENGRGNFPPRFSGLQFPNYSSELNVNALELDDSALYLCASSLDRNYGYTFGSGTRLTVV.

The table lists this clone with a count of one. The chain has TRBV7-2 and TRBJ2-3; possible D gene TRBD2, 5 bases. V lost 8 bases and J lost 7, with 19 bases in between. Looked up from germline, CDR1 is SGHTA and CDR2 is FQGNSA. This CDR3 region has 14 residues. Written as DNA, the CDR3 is TGTGCCAGCCACGATGCGAGCGGTGCGTATACGCAGTATTTT. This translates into CASHDASGAYTQYF.

The CDR3 reads CASGTGTTYEQYF. CDR3 in DNA: TGTGCCAGCGGGACTGGGACTACCTACGAGCAGTACTTC. The chain combines TRBV3-1 (or the pseudogene TRBV3-2) with TRBJ2-7, with 7 bases lining up with TRBD2. Unmatched junction bases numbered 6, after V lost 8 bases and J lost 2 bases. Germline CDR1 and CDR2: LGHDT and YNNKEL (reference sequence). CDR3 length: 13 residues.

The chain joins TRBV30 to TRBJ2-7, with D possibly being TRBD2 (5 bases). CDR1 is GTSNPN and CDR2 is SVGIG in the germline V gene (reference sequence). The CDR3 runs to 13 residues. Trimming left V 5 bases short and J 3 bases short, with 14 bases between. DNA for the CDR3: TGTGCCTGGGGTGGAGGTACAGTCTACGAGCAGTACTTC. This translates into CAWGGGTVYEQYF.

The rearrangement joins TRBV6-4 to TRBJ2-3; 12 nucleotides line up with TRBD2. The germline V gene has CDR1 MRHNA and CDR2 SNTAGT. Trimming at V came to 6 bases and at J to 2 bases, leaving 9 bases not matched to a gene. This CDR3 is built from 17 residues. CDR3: CASRGGLAGGVTDTQYF. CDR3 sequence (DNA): TGTGCCAGCAGGGGAGGTCTAGCGGGAGGGGTCACAGATACGCAGTATTTT.

The CDR3 reads CASSLDRSSGNTIYF. The CDR3, as DNA: TGTGCCAGCAGCTTAGACAGGAGCTCTGGAAACACCATATATTTT. V usage is TRBV5-6 and J usage is TRBJ1-3; possible D gene TRBD1, 6 bases. In germline, CDR1 is SGHDT, CDR2 YYEEEE. This CDR3 spans 15 amino acids. V was trimmed by 2 bases and J by 0 bases, leaving 9 bases between them.

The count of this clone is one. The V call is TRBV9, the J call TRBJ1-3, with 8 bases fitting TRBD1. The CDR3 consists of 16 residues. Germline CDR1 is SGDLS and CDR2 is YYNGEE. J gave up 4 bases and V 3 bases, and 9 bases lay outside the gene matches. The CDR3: CASSARTGLAGNTIYF. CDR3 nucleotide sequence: TGTGCCAGCAGCGCAAGGACAGGGCTGGCGGGAAACACCATATATTTT.

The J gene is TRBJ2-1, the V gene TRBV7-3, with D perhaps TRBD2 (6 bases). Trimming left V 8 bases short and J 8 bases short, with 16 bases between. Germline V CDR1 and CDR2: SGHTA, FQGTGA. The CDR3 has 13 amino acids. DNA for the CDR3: TGTGCCAGCTCCCGGGGGTCTCTCTATGAGCAGTTCTTC. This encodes CASSRGSLYEQFF.

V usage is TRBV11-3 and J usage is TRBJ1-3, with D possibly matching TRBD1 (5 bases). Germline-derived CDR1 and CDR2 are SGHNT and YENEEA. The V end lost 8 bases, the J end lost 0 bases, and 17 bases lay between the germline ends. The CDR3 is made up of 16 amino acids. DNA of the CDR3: TGTGCCAGCGGTGGAGGGGCGTGGGACTCTGGAAACACCATATATTTT. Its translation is CASGGGAWDSGNTIYF.

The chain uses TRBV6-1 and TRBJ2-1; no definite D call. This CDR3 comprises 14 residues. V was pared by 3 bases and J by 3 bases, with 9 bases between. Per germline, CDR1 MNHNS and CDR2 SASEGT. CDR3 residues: CASSDLSDYNEQFF. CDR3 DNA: TGTGCCAGCAGTGATTTGTCAGACTACAATGAGCAGTTCTTC.

The CDR3 is CASSSDSNYGYTF. For the CDR3, the DNA is TGTGCCAGCTCTTCCGACAGTAACTATGGCTACACCTTC. This chain links TRBV6-5 with TRBJ1-2; D is possibly TRBD1 (5 bases). Germline CDR1 reads MNHEY; CDR2 reads SVGAGI. This CDR3 comprises 13 residues. V was trimmed by 8 bases and J by 1 base, leaving 11 bases between them.

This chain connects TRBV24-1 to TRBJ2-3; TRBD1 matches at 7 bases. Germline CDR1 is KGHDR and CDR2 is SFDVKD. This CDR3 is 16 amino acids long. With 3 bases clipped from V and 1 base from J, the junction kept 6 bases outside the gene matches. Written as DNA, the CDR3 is TGTGCCACCAGTGATCCCCACAGGGGCGGCACAGATACGCAGTATTTT. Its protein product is CATSDPHRGGTDTQYF.